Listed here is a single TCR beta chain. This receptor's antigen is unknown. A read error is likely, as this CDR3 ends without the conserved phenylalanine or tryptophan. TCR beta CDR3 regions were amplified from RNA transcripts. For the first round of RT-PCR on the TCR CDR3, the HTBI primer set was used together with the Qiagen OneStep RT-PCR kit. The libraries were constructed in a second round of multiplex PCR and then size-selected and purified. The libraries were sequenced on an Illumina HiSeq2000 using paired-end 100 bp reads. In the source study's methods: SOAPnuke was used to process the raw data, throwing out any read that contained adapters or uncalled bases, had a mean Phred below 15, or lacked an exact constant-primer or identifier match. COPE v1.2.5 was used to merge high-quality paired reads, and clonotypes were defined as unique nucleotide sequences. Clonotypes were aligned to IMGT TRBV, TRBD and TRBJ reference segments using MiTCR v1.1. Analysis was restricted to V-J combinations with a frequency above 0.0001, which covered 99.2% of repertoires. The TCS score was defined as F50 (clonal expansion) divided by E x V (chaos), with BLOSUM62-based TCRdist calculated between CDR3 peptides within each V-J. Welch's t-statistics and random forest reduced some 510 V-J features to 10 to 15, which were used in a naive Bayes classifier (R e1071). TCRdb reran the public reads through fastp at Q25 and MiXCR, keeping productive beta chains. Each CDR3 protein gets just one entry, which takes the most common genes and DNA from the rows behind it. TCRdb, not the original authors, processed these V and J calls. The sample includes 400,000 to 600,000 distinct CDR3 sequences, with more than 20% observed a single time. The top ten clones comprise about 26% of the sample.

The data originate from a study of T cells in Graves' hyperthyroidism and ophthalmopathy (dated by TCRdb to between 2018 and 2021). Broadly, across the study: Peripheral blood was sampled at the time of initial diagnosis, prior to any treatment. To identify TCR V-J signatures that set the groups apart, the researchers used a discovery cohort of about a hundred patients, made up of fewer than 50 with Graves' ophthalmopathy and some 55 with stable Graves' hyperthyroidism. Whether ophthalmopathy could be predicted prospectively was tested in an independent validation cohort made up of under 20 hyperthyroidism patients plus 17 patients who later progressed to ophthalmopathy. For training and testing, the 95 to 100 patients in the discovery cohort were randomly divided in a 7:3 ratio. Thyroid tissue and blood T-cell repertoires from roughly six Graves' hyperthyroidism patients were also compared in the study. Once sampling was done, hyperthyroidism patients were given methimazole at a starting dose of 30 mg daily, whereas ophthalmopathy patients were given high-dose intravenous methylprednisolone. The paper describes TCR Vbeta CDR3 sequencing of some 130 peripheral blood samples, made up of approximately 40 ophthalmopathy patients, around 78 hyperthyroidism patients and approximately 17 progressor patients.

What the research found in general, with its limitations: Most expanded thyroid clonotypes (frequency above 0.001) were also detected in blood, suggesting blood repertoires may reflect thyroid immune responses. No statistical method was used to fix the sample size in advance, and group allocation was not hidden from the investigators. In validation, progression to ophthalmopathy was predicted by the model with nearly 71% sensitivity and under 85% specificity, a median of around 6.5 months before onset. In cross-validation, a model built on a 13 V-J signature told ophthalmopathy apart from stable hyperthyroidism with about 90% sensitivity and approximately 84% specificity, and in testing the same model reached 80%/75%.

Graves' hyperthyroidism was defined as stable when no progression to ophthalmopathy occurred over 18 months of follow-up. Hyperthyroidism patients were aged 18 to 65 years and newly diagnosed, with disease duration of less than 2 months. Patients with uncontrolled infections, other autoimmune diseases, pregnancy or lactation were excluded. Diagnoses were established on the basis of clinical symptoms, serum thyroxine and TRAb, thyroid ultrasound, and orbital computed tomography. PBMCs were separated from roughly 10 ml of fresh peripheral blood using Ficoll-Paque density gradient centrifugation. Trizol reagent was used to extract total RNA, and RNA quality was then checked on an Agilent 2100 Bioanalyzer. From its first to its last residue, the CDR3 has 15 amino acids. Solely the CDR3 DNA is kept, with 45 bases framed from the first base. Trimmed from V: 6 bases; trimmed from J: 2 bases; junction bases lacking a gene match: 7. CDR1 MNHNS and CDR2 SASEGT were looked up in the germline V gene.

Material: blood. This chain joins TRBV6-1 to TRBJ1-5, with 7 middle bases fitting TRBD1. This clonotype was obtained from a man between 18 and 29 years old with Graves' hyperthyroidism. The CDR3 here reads CASSRQGVGNQPQHV. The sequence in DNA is TGTGCCAGCAGCAGGCAGGGGGTTGGCAATCAGCCCCAGCATGTT.